This T cell receptor beta chain was found in a study of T cells in Graves' hyperthyroidism and ophthalmopathy. It was RNA transcripts that yielded the amplified TCR beta CDR3 regions. Using the HTBI primer set, a first-round RT-PCR was run on the TCR CDR3. MiXCR was run by TCRdb on the multiplex PCR reads, yielding one entry per CDR3 protein. Here the sample spans fewer than 650,000 distinct CDR3 sequences, about 14% being singletons. V was cut by 3 bases and J by 6 bases, with 14 bases left in between. This CDR3 has 14 amino acids. Study-wide points: Blood also contained most expanded thyroid clonotypes above 0.001.

This clonotype appeared a few times. Its antigen is as yet unknown. The sequence derives from a middle-aged woman with Graves' hyperthyroidism. The rearrangement joins TRBV12-3 or TRBV12-4 to TRBJ1-2, with D possibly matching TRBD1 (5 bases). Sequenced: blood. CDR3 protein: CASSLIGGSHGYTF. The CDR3 DNA sequence: TGTGCCAGCAGTTTGATCGGGGGTTCCCATGGCTACACCTTC.